This TCR beta chain came from a study of cytomegalovirus exposure and HLA in healthy donors. For this clone: What it recognizes is unknown.

Study-wide points: The likely origin of a cluster of highly shared sequence variants was a sequencing artifact. Most TCR beta V segments were productive about 90% or about 30% of the time in an earlier analysis.

PCR used 60 Vbeta primers and 13 Jbeta primers. Some clones are missing from TCRdb's copy, which holds only in-frame ones; the method was immunoSEQ multiplex PCR. The sample carries around 190,000 clones, around 80% recorded once. The CDR3 covers 13 residues. V lost 6 bases and J lost 5, with 16 bases in between. The germline V gene encodes CDR1 SQVTM and CDR2 ANQGSEA. J is TRBJ1-1 and V is TRBV29-1, with D hard to call. The TCR was taken from a woman aged 30 to 39 in good health and CMV-seropositive. Sample: PBMCs. CDR3 nucleotide sequence: TGCAGCGTGCCGGGTGGAGGGTTAACTGAAGCTTTCTTT. As protein: CSVPGGGLTEAFF.